The present T cell receptor (beta chain) was sequenced within a study of shared clonotypes between healthy human individuals. Study-wide findings and caveats: Non-shared clonotypes were found to have lower generation probabilities than the clonotypes that were shared by all four of the sorted-subset donors.

The table came from immunoSEQ multiplex PCR; TCRdb's copy has only in-frame clones and leaves some out. The data contain about 1.5 million clones, roughly 95% of them singletons. With regard to this clone: The antigen is not known. The same CDR3 can be traced to other DNA sequences in this sample.

Per the germline V gene, CDR1 is SGDLS and CDR2 is YYNGEE. The CDR3 has 15 residues. V gave up 4 bases and J gave up 3 bases; unmatched junction bases: 7. Adult Caucasians living in Nashville, Tennessee made up all of the donors. The origin of this receptor is a man aged 25 to 40 in good health. The sample comprised naive CD4+ T cells sorted from blood. Subset described: CD45RA+ positively selected. The J gene is TRBJ2-7, the V gene TRBV9; 10 nucleotides align to TRBD2. This chain's CDR3 is CASSPRTSGLYEQYF. DNA for the CDR3: TGTGCCAGCAGCCCTCGGACTAGCGGACTCTACGAGCAGTACTTC.